Only a few counts were recorded for the clone carrying this T cell receptor beta chain. Its antigen is as yet unknown. 13 Jbeta primers and 60 Vbeta primers were used for the PCR. The data were produced by immunoSEQ multiplex PCR, yet TCRdb's version contains in-frame clones alone and is incomplete. The sample has more than 150,000 clones; 82% are singletons. This record comes from a study of cytomegalovirus exposure and HLA in healthy donors. Study findings and constraints: Sequencing had likely introduced a cluster of highly shared sequence variants as an artifact. Analysis performed later found roughly 18,000 TCR beta sequences associated with HLA alleles at 0.05 false discovery rate. In an earlier analysis, in some 500 donors, most V segments appeared productive either ~87% or ~30% of the time. Researchers left out some V segments, among them TRBV6-2 and TRBV6-3, as indistinguishable.

The V gene's germline CDR1 is KGHSY and CDR2 FQNENV. Trimming took 6 bases from V and 3 from J; bases not matched to a gene: 5. The CDR3 length is 14 residues. Source material: PBMCs. This chain links TRBV16 with TRBJ1-5, with 7 bases that match TRBD1. The clonotype was recovered from a man between 40 and 49 years old in good health and CMV-seronegative. The CDR3 nucleotides are TGTGCCAGCAGACAGGGGATACACAATCAGCCCCAGCATTTT. This encodes CASRQGIHNQPQHF.